This T cell receptor (beta chain) emerged from a study of OX40 agonist ivuxolimab in advanced cancers. Assay used: immunoSEQ multiplex PCR; TCRdb lists only in-frame clones, some missing. The sample gives fewer than 85,000 clones, 85% to 90% of which show up once; around 0.8% is in the top ten. The TCR was taken from an adult with an advanced solid tumor such as melanoma, head and neck, liver or kidney cancer. Sequencing was performed on CD4+ or CD8+ T cells sorted from blood, taken in a trial of the OX40 agonist ivuxolimab.

The CDR3 region has the DNA TGTGCTAGTGGTTTGGGGTTCGGTGGGGAGCTGTTTTTT. It is translated as CASGLGFGGELFF. V usage is TRBV12-5 and J usage is TRBJ2-2; D is undetermined. Germline loops: CDR1 LGHNT, CDR2 FRNRAP. V shed 1 base and J shed 8 bases, with 8 bases lying between them. The length of the CDR3 is 13 residues. Based on the CDR3 plus reference TRBV12-5 and TRBJ2-2, the full variable domain is DARVTQTPRHKVTEMGQEVTMRCQPILGHNTVFWYRQTMMQGLELLAYFRNRAPLDDSGMPKDRFSAEMPDATLATLKIQPSEPRDSAVYFCASGLGFGGELFFGEGSRLTVL.